The 16 T cell receptor beta chains below all came from one sample that was sequenced in a study of breast tumors, draining lymph nodes, adjacent tissues. A single record per CDR3 protein comes from TCRdb applying MiXCR to the multiplex PCR reads. The sample lists roughly 130,000 distinct CDR3 sequences; approximately 30% were seen once. Samples came from axillary lymph nodes draining the breast cancer. Material for sequencing was axillary lymph node tissue. These receptors were collected from a female donor with breast cancer. Some clones in this sample may be carry-over from other donors' samples.

Ten or more counts support this clonotype. V and J are TRBV2 and TRBJ1-2; 7 bases map to TRBD1. The ends lost 7 bases at V and 2 bases at J; junction bases unmatched: 4. There are 13 residues in the CDR3. Germline lookup yields CDR1 SNHLY and CDR2 FYNNEI. CDR3 DNA: TGTGCCAGCATCGCGACAGGGAACTATGGCTACACCTTC. Amino acid sequence: CASIATGNYGYTF. The whole variable domain, remainder taken from reference TRBV2 and TRBJ1-2, is EPEVTQTPSHQVTQMGQEVILRCVPISNHLYFYWYRQILGQKVEFLVSFYNNEISEKSEIFDDQFSVERPDGSNFTLKIRSTKLEDSAMYFCASIATGNYGYTFGSGTRLTVV.

Concerning this clonotype itself: A much bigger clone sits one base away, suggesting this may be a read error. The chain is built from TRBV3-1 and TRBJ2-3; D may be TRBD2 (6 bases). Germline V gives CDR1 LGHDT, CDR2 YNNKEL (reference sequence). The CDR3 runs to 14 residues. The CDR3 here is CPSGPGLPTDTQYF. In nucleotides, the CDR3 is TGTCCCAGCGGGCCCGGACTTCCCACAGATACGCAGTATTTT.

This clonotype showed up many times. V is TRBV20-1 and J is TRBJ2-5; 9 nucleotides agree with TRBD2. Germline values: CDR1 DFQATT, CDR2 SNEGSKA (reference sequence). With 2 bases clipped from V and 1 base from J, the junction kept 14 bases outside the gene matches. CDR3 length: 18 residues. The CDR3: CSARSLIGLAGIQETQYF. CDR3 in DNA: TGCAGTGCTAGATCCCTCATTGGGCTAGCGGGGATCCAAGAGACCCAGTACTTC.

This clonotype came up a few times. In this CDR3 the conserved last residue, phenylalanine or tryptophan, is missing, so a read error is likely. The V and J genes are TRBV6-1 and TRBJ1-5; 7 bases are shared with TRBD1. Trimming at V came to 6 bases and at J to 7 bases, leaving 15 bases not matched to a gene. Looked up from germline, CDR1 is MNHNS and CDR2 is SASEGT. This CDR3 is 16 amino acids long. As DNA, the CDR3 is TGTGCCAGCAGAATACAGGGAGGGGGCTTAGGACAGCCCCAGCATCTT. As protein: CASRIQGGGLGQPQHL.

V is TRBV27 and J is TRBJ1-4; D remains ambiguous. Trimming removed 5 bases at V and 0 bases at J, with 7 bases between. The CDR3 contains 14 residues. CDR1 is MNHEY, CDR2 SMNVEV, per germline (reference sequence). CDR3 region: CASSTGATNEKLFF. CDR3 DNA: TGTGCCAGCAGTACCGGTGCAACTAATGAAAAACTGTTTTTT.

This clonotype showed up many times. This chain connects TRBV2 to TRBJ1-5; no clear D. The length of the CDR3 is 19 residues. CDR1 is SNHLY and CDR2 is FYNNEI in the germline V gene. Trimming pared 4 bases from V and 0 bases from J, leaving 22 bases between. The CDR3 DNA reads as TGTGCCAGCAGTGTGGTGGCAGCCAGGAGGACCCCTAGCAATCAGCCCCAGCATTTT. It translates to CASSVVAARRTPSNQPQHF.

This clonotype was counted many times. V usage is TRBV12-3 or TRBV12-4 and J usage is TRBJ2-1, with 7 nucleotides matching TRBD1. After removal of 6 bases from V and 9 bases from J, the junction contained 14 bases not matched to a gene. CDR3 size: 15 residues. CDR3 region: CASSQPAGGYLEQFF. CDR3 sequence (DNA): TGTGCCAGCAGCCAGCCGGCAGGGGGTTATCTTGAGCAGTTCTTC.

This clonotype was recorded at least ten times. The junction and the germline gene differ at one end; a read error may be behind it. The rearrangement links TRBV5-1 to TRBJ2-3; D is perhaps TRBD1 (6 bases). CDR1 SGHRS and CDR2 YFSETQ come from the germline V gene. The CDR3 length is 15 residues. CDR3 coding DNA: TGCGCCGGCAGAAGGAGACAGGCGAGCACAGATACGCAGTATTTT. As protein: CAGRRRQASTDTQYF.

The genes are TRBV4-2 and TRBJ2-3; D is tentatively TRBD1 or TRBD2 (6 bases each). The germline V gene has CDR1 LGHNA and CDR2 YNFKEQ. V was shortened by 4 bases and J by 6 bases, with 14 bases between the two germline ends. The length of the CDR3 is 14 residues. The CDR3 is CASSPLQGGDTQYF. The CDR3 DNA reads TGTGCCAGCAGCCCCCTGCAAGGGGGGGATACGCAGTATTTT.

The chain carries TRBV3-1 and TRBJ2-5, with 14 positions matching TRBD2. The germline gives CDR1 LGHDT, CDR2 YNNKEL (reference sequence). CDR3 length: 16 residues. With V trimmed by 4 bases and J by 5 bases, 6 bases remained unmatched. The DNA for the CDR3 is TGTGCCAGCAGCCGGCGGGGGACTAGCGGGGGCGAGACCCAGTACTTC. Its translation: CASSRRGTSGGETQYF.

In the case of this clonotype: A much larger clone lies one base from this, so it may be a read error. This chain joins TRBV5-6 and TRBJ2-3, with D possibly being TRBD1 or TRBD2 (5 bases each). The CDR3 runs to 15 residues. Germline values: CDR1 SGHDT, CDR2 YYEEEE. V was pared by 3 bases and J by 2 bases, with 13 bases between. In DNA, the CDR3 is TGTGCCAGCAGCTATTCGGGACCGTACACAGATACGCAGTATTTT. Translated: CASSYSGPYTDTQYF.

This chain links TRBV2 with TRBJ2-1, with 7 bases that match TRBD1. V gave up 4 bases and J gave up 6 bases; unmatched junction bases: 6. Germline V gene lookup returns CDR1 SNHLY and CDR2 FYNNEI. The CDR3 consists of 14 residues. In DNA form, the CDR3 reads TGTGCCAGCAGTGGGGTCGGACAGGCCAATGAGCAGTTCTTC. Its protein is CASSGVGQANEQFF.

This clonotype appeared many times. The chain employs TRBV19 and TRBJ1-4; D gene ambiguous. CDR1 LNHDA and CDR2 SQIVND come from the germline V gene (reference sequence). Trimming took 7 bases from V and 2 from J, leaving 14 bases between them. The CDR3 is 15 residues long. CDR3 in amino acids: CASMPRTGTNEKLFF. Here the CDR3 DNA reads TGTGCCAGTATGCCCCGGACGGGCACTAATGAAAAACTGTTTTTT.

The chain uses TRBV28 and TRBJ1-3, with 7 bases aligning to TRBD1. CDR1 is MDHEN and CDR2 is SYDVKM in the germline V gene. V lost 6 bases, J lost 2 bases, and 7 bases stayed unmatched. The CDR3 is 15 amino acids. DNA of the CDR3: TGTGCCAGCAGAAGACAGGGTAACGCTGGAAACACCATATATTTT. Its translation is CASRRQGNAGNTIYF.

This clonotype was recorded at least ten times. The chain uses TRBV24-1 and TRBJ1-5; 9 bases match TRBD1. V was clipped by 3 bases and J by 5 bases; unmatched bases: 7. The CDR3 totals 16 residues. CDR1 and CDR2 (germline): KGHDR, SFDVKD. Here the CDR3 DNA reads TGTGCCACCAGTGATCGCAACCGGGACAGGGATCAGCCCCAGCATTTT. It is translated as CATSDRNRDRDQPQHF.

This clonotype was picked up a small number of times. This may come from a read error, since a much larger clone is one base off. The CDR3, as DNA: TGCAGTGCTTGGGTCAGCGGTCGCTATGCCTACACCTTC. The encoded protein is CSAWVSGRYAYTF. The V gene is TRBV20-1, the J gene TRBJ1-2; D unclear. Per the germline V gene, CDR1 is DFQATT and CDR2 is SNEGSKA (reference sequence). CDR3 size: 13 residues.